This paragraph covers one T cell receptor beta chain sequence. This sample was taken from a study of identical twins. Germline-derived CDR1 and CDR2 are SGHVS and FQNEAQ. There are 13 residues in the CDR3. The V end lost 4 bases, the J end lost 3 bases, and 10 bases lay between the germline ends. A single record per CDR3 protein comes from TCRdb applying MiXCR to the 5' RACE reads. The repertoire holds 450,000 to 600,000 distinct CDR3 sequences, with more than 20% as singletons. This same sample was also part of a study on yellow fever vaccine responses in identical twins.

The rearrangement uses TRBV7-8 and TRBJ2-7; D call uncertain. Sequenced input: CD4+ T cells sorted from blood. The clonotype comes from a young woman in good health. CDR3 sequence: CASSSLSSYEQYV. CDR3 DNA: TGTGCCAGCAGCTCCCTATCGAGCTACGAGCAGTACGTC.